The 10 T cell receptor beta chains presented below share a single source sample, sequenced in a study of blood T cell repertoires in COVID-19. The protocol was immunoSEQ multiplex PCR, while the TCRdb copy is restricted to in-frame clones and leaves out a portion. Of some 380,000 clones in the sample, around 87% were seen once. The specimen was peripheral blood. The receptors stem from a man between 18 and 35 years old with active or convalescent COVID-19.

This chain uses TRBV28 with TRBJ1-2; 8 bases agree with TRBD1. CDR1 and CDR2 (germline): MDHEN, SYDVKM. V lost 10 bases to trimming and J lost 9 bases; unmatched junction nucleotides: 13. This CDR3 region has 13 residues. Written as DNA, the CDR3 is TGTGCCAATCTGGACAGGGCGTTAACGAGCTACACCTTC. Translation gives CANLDRALTSYTF.

The V call is TRBV28, the J call TRBJ1-5; TRBD1 aligns across 10 bases. The CDR3 totals 17 residues. The V and J ends lost 6 bases and 2 bases, in that order; junction bases with no gene match: 10. From germline, CDR1 is MDHEN and CDR2 SYDVKM. CDR3 DNA: TGTGCCAGCAGCCGGGACAGGGGCATGAGTGGCAATCAGCCCCAGCATTTT. This codes for CASSRDRGMSGNQPQHF.

In its sample, this clone was seen a few times. The chain is built from TRBV5-1 and TRBJ1-2, with TRBD1 matching over 10 bases. This CDR3 has 16 amino acids. CDR1 and CDR2 from the germline V gene are SGHRS and YFSETQ. The J segment lost 7 bases and the V segment lost 0 bases, leaving 9 bases of the junction unmatched. CDR3 bases: TGCGCCAGCAGCTTGGTAGCCGGGACAGGGGTTTTTGGCTACACCTTC. This codes for CASSLVAGTGVFGYTF.

The chain employs TRBV10-3 and TRBJ1-2, with D possibly TRBD1 on 6 matching bases. Germline values: CDR1 ENHRY, CDR2 SYGVKD. Deletions cut 4 bases from V and 4 bases from J, with 13 bases between. CDR3 size: 14 residues. CDR3 sequence: CAISGQADLYGYTF. The CDR3 DNA sequence: TGTGCCATCAGTGGACAGGCAGACCTCTATGGCTACACCTTC.

Concerning this clone: The same CDR3 is also encoded by other DNA sequences in this sample. The chain combines TRBV9 with TRBJ1-5, with TRBD1 as a possible D gene (5 bases). Between the trimmed V and J ends, which lost 0 bases and 2 bases, there was a span of 9 bases. CDR1 SGDLS and CDR2 YYNGEE come from the germline V gene. This CDR3 spans 15 amino acids. The CDR3 loop is CASSVGGDGNQPQHF. CDR3 sequence (DNA): TGTGCCAGCAGCGTAGGGGGGGACGGCAATCAGCCCCAGCATTTT. Looking up the rest from reference TRBV9 and TRBJ1-5 gives the full variable domain: DSGVTQTPKHLITATGQRVTLRCSPRSGDLSVYWYQQSLDQGLQFLIQYYNGEERAKGNILERFSAQQFPDLHSELNLSSLELGDSALYFCASSVGGDGNQPQHFGDGTRLSIL.

Here the CDR3 reads CASSLSGAYGYTF. The CDR3 bases are TGTGCCAGCAGCTTGTCAGGGGCTTACGGCTACACCTTC. The chain carries TRBV7-9 and TRBJ1-2; D perhaps matches TRBD1 (6 bases). V dropped 3 bases and J dropped 8 bases, with 13 bases sitting between them. This CDR3 comprises 13 residues. The germline V gene encodes CDR1 SEHNR and CDR2 FQNEAQ (reference sequence). Variable domain in full (rest from reference TRBV7-9 and TRBJ1-2): DTGVSQNPRHKITKRGQNVTFRCDPISEHNRLYWYRQTLGQGPEFLTYFQNEAQLEKSRLLSDRFSAERPKGSFSTLEIQRTEQGDSAMYLCASSLSGAYGYTFGSGTRLTVV.

The chain is built from TRBV2 and TRBJ1-6; D might be TRBD1 (6 bases). Trimming stripped 1 base from V and 7 bases from J, with 17 bases between. The CDR3 length is 17 residues. The germline V gene has CDR1 SNHLY and CDR2 FYNNEI. DNA for the CDR3: TGTGCCAGCAGTGAAGTTCAGGGGCGCATATGGAATTCACCCCTCCACTTT. Protein sequence: CASSEVQGRIWNSPLHF.

The V and J genes are TRBV19 and TRBJ2-5, with 9 bases identical to TRBD1. Germline-derived CDR1 and CDR2 are LNHDA and SQIVND (reference sequence). The CDR3 length is 19 residues. With V trimmed by 2 bases and J by 2 bases, 15 bases remained unmatched. The CDR3 loop reads CASSISGQGRLGGQETQYF. The CDR3 DNA reads TGTGCCAGTAGTATATCGGGACAGGGTCGCCTTGGGGGGCAAGAGACCCAGTACTTC.

In regard to this clone: This sample includes further DNA sequences coding for the same CDR3. The rearrangement links TRBV5-6 to TRBJ2-1; D call uncertain. The CDR3 runs to 11 residues. V lost 4 bases and J 4 bases, leaving 3 bases between the germline ends. The V gene's germline CDR1 is SGHDT and CDR2 YYEEEE. CDR3 sequence: CASSQYNEQFF. The CDR3 bases are TGTGCCAGCAGCCAGTACAATGAGCAGTTCTTC.

As concerns this clone: The junction departs from germline at one end; a sequencing error may be responsible. The chain uses TRBV27 and TRBJ2-6, with D maybe TRBD1 (6 bases). Germline V gene sequence: CDR1 MNHEY, CDR2 SMNVEV (reference sequence). CDR3 length: 17 amino acids. CDR3 DNA sequence: TGTGCCAGCAGCTTTCGCTTGGCAGGGGCTGGGGCCAACGTGCTGACTTTC. This encodes CASSFRLAGAGANVLTF.